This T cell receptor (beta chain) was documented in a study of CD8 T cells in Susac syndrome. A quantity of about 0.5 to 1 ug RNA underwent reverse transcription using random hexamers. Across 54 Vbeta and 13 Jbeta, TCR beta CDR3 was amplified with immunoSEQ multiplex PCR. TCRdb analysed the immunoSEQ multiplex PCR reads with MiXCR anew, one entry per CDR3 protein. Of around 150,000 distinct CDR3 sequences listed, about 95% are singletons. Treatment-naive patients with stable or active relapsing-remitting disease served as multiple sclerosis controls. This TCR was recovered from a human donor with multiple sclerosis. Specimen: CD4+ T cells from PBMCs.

The CDR3 region is CSASRFSTGTHNEQFF. In DNA, the CDR3 is TGCAGTGCTAGCAGATTTTCGACGGGAACCCACAATGAGCAGTTCTTC. This chain joins TRBV20-1 and TRBJ2-1, with a tentative D call TRBD2 (5 bases). Germline V gene sequence: CDR1 DFQATT, CDR2 SNEGSKA (reference sequence). Trimming stripped 3 bases from V and 5 bases from J, with 20 bases between. The CDR3 spans 16 residues.